These 24 T cell receptor beta chains were all obtained from the same sample, sequenced in a study of blood T cell repertoires in COVID-19. Data came from immunoSEQ multiplex PCR; TCRdb stores just in-frame clones and leaves some out. The data show over 60,000 clones, approximately 80% seen once. The material sequenced was peripheral blood. Source of these receptors: a man aged 55 to 69 with COVID-19, enrolled during active disease.

There are many counts of this clone. This chain uses TRBV7-2 with TRBJ2-7, with 10 nucleotides matching TRBD2. Unmatched junction bases numbered 11, after V lost 5 bases and J lost 7 bases. In germline, CDR1 is SGHTA, CDR2 FQGNSA. The CDR3 is made up of 15 amino acids. The DNA for the CDR3 is TGTGCCAGCAGCCCCCAAGCGGGAGGGCCCAGGGAGCAGTACTTC. Translating it yields CASSPQAGGPREQYF.

The CDR3 reads CASSQFGPQHF. The DNA of the CDR3 is TGTGCCAGCAGCCAGTTTGGGCCCCAGCATTTT. V usage is TRBV7-2 and J usage is TRBJ1-5, with D unresolved. V lost 5 bases to trimming and J lost 9 bases, with 8 bases between them. The CDR3 extends over 11 amino acids. The germline CDR1 and CDR2 sequences are SGHTA and FQGNSA. Filled out from reference TRBV7-2 and TRBJ1-5, the complete variable domain reads GAGVSQSPSNKVTEKGKDVELRCDPISGHTALYWYRQSLGQGLEFLIYFQGNSAPDKSGLPSDRFSAERTGGSVSTLTIQRTQQEDSAVYLCASSQFGPQHFGDGTRLSIL.

This chain connects TRBV6-1 to TRBJ1-3; D is unresolved. Germline V lookup: CDR1 MNHNS, CDR2 SASEGT. Trimming stripped 5 bases from V and 0 bases from J, with 17 bases between. The CDR3 covers 17 residues. CDR3 loop: CASSKEGGKFSGNTIYF. CDR3 sequence (DNA): TGTGCCAGCAGTAAAGAGGGAGGCAAATTCTCTGGAAACACCATATATTTT.

To note about this clone: Other DNA sequences from this sample encode an identical CDR3 as well. The chain carries TRBV5-1 and TRBJ2-3; 10 bases match TRBD2. The CDR3 length is 16 residues. The V gene's germline CDR1 is SGHRS and CDR2 YFSETQ. J gave up 3 bases and V 0 bases, and 4 bases lay outside the gene matches. DNA of the CDR3: TGCGCCAGCAGCTTGGGTTCACTAGCGGGGACAGATACGCAGTATTTT. Its translation is CASSLGSLAGTDTQYF.

There are a few counts of this clone. In DNA form, the CDR3 reads TGCGCCAGCAGCTTGGCAGGGGGTTTCGGTCAGCCCCAGCATTTT. Its translation is CASSLAGGFGQPQHF. The chain links TRBV5-1 to TRBJ1-5; TRBD1 agrees at 7 bases. CDR1 SGHRS and CDR2 YFSETQ come from the germline V gene. This CDR3 is 15 amino acids long. V dropped 0 bases and J dropped 6; count of bases not matched to a gene: 6.

The gene calls are TRBV5-6 and TRBJ2-3; the D gene is possibly TRBD2 (7 bases). The germline CDR1 and CDR2 sequences are SGHDT and YYEEEE. The CDR3 covers 13 residues. Trimming removed 0 bases at V and 11 bases at J, with 13 bases between. This CDR3 reads CASSLAVRGGQYF. DNA of the CDR3: TGTGCCAGCAGCTTGGCGGTAAGGGGGGGGCAGTATTTT. The full variable domain, rest sourced from reference TRBV5-6 and TRBJ2-3, is DAGVTQSPTHLIKTRGQQVTLRCSPKSGHDTVSWYQQALGQGPQFIFQYYEEEERQRGNFPDRFSGHQFPNYSSELNVNALLLGDSALYLCASSLAVRGGQYFGPGTRLTVL.

The J gene is TRBJ1-1, the V gene TRBV10-3; maybe TRBD1 (5 bases). Germline V lookup: CDR1 ENHRY, CDR2 SYGVKD. The CDR3 loop spans 14 amino acids. V shed 9 bases and J shed 3 bases, with 17 bases lying between them. The CDR3 DNA follows: TGTGCCATGGGGGGGAGTAATCCCCACACTGAAGCTTTCTTT. Translated: CAMGGSNPHTEAFF.

Written as DNA, the CDR3 is TGTGCCAGCAGCGACAGGGCCAGGGGCTACACCTTC. Protein: CASSDRARGYTF. The chain couples TRBV28 to TRBJ1-2, with 7 nucleotides matching TRBD1. V lost 6 bases, J lost 8 bases, and 6 bases stayed unmatched. The CDR3 is made up of 12 amino acids. Germline assignment: CDR1 MDHEN and CDR2 SYDVKM.

This clone was seen ten or more times. This sequence joins TRBV19 and TRBJ1-5; TRBD1 aligns across 7 bases. CDR3 length: 16 amino acids. The V segment lost 5 bases and the J segment 6 bases; nucleotides outside the gene matches: 13. Germline-derived CDR1 and CDR2 are LNHDA and SQIVND (reference sequence). The CDR3 nucleotides are TGTGCCAGTAGTTCGGGGGACAGCCGTTTAAGTCAGCCCCAGCATTTT. Its translation is CASSSGDSRLSQPQHF. Full variable domain (missing parts from reference TRBV19 and TRBJ1-5): DGGITQSPKYLFRKEGQNVTLSCEQNLNHDAMYWYRQDPGQGLRLIYYSQIVNDFQKGDIAEGYSVSREKKESFPLTVTSAQKNPTAFYLCASSSGDSRLSQPQHFGDGTRLSIL.

The rearrangement uses TRBV6-5 and TRBJ2-7; the match to TRBD2 covers 8 bases. V was clipped by 6 bases and J by 1 base; unmatched bases: 8. CDR1 and CDR2 (germline): MNHEY, SVGAGI. The CDR3 is 15 amino acids. CDR3 DNA: TGTGCCAGCAGACCCGGGACTAGTCTTTCCTACGAGCAGTACTTC. It translates to CASRPGTSLSYEQYF.

This rearrangement joins TRBV5-5 to TRBJ1-1; D call uncertain. V was clipped by 0 bases and J by 1 base, with 13 bases between them. Germline assignment: CDR1 SGHKS and CDR2 YYEKEE (reference sequence). This CDR3 contains 16 residues. CDR3 nucleotide sequence: TGTGCCAGCAGCTTGGCCGGGTTGTTAGGGAACACTGAAGCTTTCTTT. As protein: CASSLAGLLGNTEAFF. Filled out from reference TRBV5-5 and TRBJ1-1, the complete variable domain reads DAGVTQSPTHLIKTRGQQVTLRCSPISGHKSVSWYQQVLGQGPQFIFQYYEKEERGRGNFPDRFSARQFPNYSSELNVNALLLGDSALYLCASSLAGLLGNTEAFFGQGTRLTVV.

The gene calls are TRBV5-6 and TRBJ1-6; TRBD1 matches 7 bases. With 1 base clipped from V and 10 bases from J, the junction kept 5 bases outside the gene matches. The CDR3 totals 14 residues. CDR1 and CDR2 from the germline V gene are SGHDT and YYEEEE. The CDR3 reads CASSLNRGWSPLHF. In DNA form, the CDR3 reads TGTGCCAGCAGCTTGAACAGGGGATGGTCACCCCTCCACTTT. The full variable domain, rest sourced from reference TRBV5-6 and TRBJ1-6, is DAGVTQSPTHLIKTRGQQVTLRCSPKSGHDTVSWYQQALGQGPQFIFQYYEEEERQRGNFPDRFSGHQFPNYSSELNVNALLLGDSALYLCASSLNRGWSPLHFGNGTRLTVT.

This clone was detected only once. The rearrangement uses TRBV12-5 and TRBJ1-1, with 8 bases lining up with TRBD1. This CDR3 is 13 amino acids long. Trimming removed 10 bases from V and 4 bases from J; junction bases left unmatched: 8. In germline, CDR1 is LGHNT, CDR2 FRNRAP. The CDR3 region is CATSGGLGTEAFF. The CDR3 coding sequence is TGTGCTACATCAGGGGGCCTGGGCACTGAAGCTTTCTTT.

The V and J genes are TRBV9 and TRBJ2-7; 7 bases are shared with TRBD1. The length of the CDR3 is 15 residues. V was clipped by 3 bases and J by 3 bases; unmatched bases: 9. Germline CDR1 reads SGDLS; CDR2 reads YYNGEE. CDR3 in amino acids: CASSASGQRSYEQYF. The CDR3 nucleotides are TGTGCCAGCAGCGCTTCGGGACAGAGAAGCTACGAGCAGTACTTC.

The chain has TRBV3-1 (or the pseudogene TRBV3-2) and TRBJ2-2; D possibly corresponds to TRBD2 (6 bases). Trimming took 8 bases from V and 6 from J, leaving 10 bases between them. Germline V gives CDR1 LGHDT, CDR2 YNNKEL (reference sequence). The CDR3 is 12 residues long. The CDR3 nucleotides read TGTGCCAGCGGGGACTGGGCCGGGGAGCTGTTTTTT. This sequence encodes CASGDWAGELFF.

This clone occurred once. This rearrangement joins TRBV18 to TRBJ2-1, with TRBD1 identical over 9 bases. The CDR3 length is 14 residues. The V and J ends lost 2 bases and 14 bases, in that order; junction bases with no gene match: 10. Germline CDR1 is KGHSH and CDR2 is LQKENI. The CDR3 DNA reads as TGTGCCAGCTCACCAAGACAGGGGGAAATGGGAGAGTTCTTC. Translated, it gives CASSPRQGEMGEFF.

The chain has TRBV5-5 and TRBJ2-7; maybe TRBD1 (6 bases). V lost 0 bases, J lost 5 bases, and 12 bases lay in between. Germline CDR1 is SGHKS and CDR2 is YYEKEE (reference sequence). This CDR3 is built from 14 residues. CDR3 loop: CASSLGAGVDEQYF. CDR3 sequence (DNA): TGTGCCAGCAGCTTGGGTGCAGGGGTCGACGAGCAGTACTTC.

The chain couples TRBV28 to TRBJ1-2, with D possibly TRBD1 on 6 matching bases. The V gene lost 3 bases and the J gene lost 1 base, with 18 bases spanning the gap. Germline assignment: CDR1 MDHEN and CDR2 SYDVKM. The CDR3 is 17 amino acids. CDR3 amino acids: CASSFGRGGNLNYGYTF. CDR3 DNA: TGTGCCAGCAGTTTTGGTAGGGGGGGGAATCTTAACTATGGCTACACCTTC.

The V gene is TRBV5-4, the J gene TRBJ2-2; a weak D match, TRBD2 (5 bases). CDR1 SGHNT and CDR2 YYREEE come from the germline V gene (reference sequence). The CDR3 covers 12 residues. V was clipped by 7 bases and J by 8 bases, with 12 bases between them. The CDR3 nucleotides are TGTGCCAGCTCACATAGGGAGGGGGAGCTGTTTTTT. Translating gives CASSHREGELFF.

The J gene is TRBJ2-1, the V gene TRBV7-2, with 8 bases fitting TRBD2. Germline loops: CDR1 SGHTA, CDR2 FQGNSA. V lost 6 bases and J lost 0; bases outside the gene matches: 7. The CDR3 sequence is 16 residues long. The CDR3 nucleotides are TGTGCCAGCAGAAAACTAGCGGACAGCTCCTACAATGAGCAGTTCTTC. This gives the protein CASRKLADSSYNEQFF.

This chain connects TRBV5-1 to TRBJ2-7, with a possible D match to TRBD2 (6 bases). Trimming stripped 6 bases from V and 4 bases from J, with 11 bases between. The germline V gene encodes CDR1 SGHRS and CDR2 YFSETQ. This CDR3 spans 12 amino acids. The CDR3 nucleotides read TGCGCCAGCATTCGGGACTCTTACGAGCAGTACTTC. Translation: CASIRDSYEQYF.

The gene calls are TRBV11-3 and TRBJ2-5; D remains ambiguous. The CDR3 sequence is 14 residues long. V was shortened by 6 bases and J by 5 bases, with 16 bases between the two germline ends. Germline CDR1 and CDR2: SGHNT and YENEEA. The CDR3 coding sequence is TGTGCCAGCAGTCCGACATGGTCAGAGGAGACCCAGTACTTC. Translated, it gives CASSPTWSEETQYF.

This clone was recorded only once. The chain carries TRBV5-4 and TRBJ1-1; D not certain. Germline values: CDR1 SGHNT, CDR2 YYREEE (reference sequence). The ends were cut back, 4 bases at V and 10 bases at J, with 17 bases in the middle. This CDR3 has 13 amino acids. The CDR3 is CASSKIEEEGAFF. The CDR3 DNA reads TGTGCCAGCAGCAAAATTGAGGAGGAGGGAGCTTTCTTT.

The rearrangement links TRBV10-2 to TRBJ1-5; D gene unclear. V lost 2 bases, J lost 1 base, and 15 bases lay in between. CDR3 length: 17 residues. CDR1 and CDR2 (germline): WSHSY, SAAADI. DNA for the CDR3: TGCGCCAGCAGTGAGCCAAGACTCCTCGGGAGCAATCAGCCCCAGCATTTT. Translated, it gives CASSEPRLLGSNQPQHF.